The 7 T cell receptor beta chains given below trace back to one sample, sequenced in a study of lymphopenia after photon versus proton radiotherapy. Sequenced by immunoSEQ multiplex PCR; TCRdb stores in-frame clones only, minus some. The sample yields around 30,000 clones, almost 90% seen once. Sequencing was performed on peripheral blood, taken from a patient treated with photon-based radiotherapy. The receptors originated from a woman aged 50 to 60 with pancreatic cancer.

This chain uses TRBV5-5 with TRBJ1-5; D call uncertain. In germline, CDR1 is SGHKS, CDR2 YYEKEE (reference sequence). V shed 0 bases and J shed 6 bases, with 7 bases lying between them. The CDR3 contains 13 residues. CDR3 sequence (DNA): TGTGCCAGCAGCTTGGGAGGGAGTCAGCCCCAGCATTTT. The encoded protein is CASSLGGSQPQHF.

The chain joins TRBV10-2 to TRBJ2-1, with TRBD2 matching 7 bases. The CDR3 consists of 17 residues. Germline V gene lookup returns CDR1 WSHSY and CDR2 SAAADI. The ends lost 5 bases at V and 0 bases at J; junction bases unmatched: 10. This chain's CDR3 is CASSPFSSGYSYNEQFF. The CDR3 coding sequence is TGCGCCAGCAGTCCGTTTTCTAGCGGCTACTCCTACAATGAGCAGTTCTTC.

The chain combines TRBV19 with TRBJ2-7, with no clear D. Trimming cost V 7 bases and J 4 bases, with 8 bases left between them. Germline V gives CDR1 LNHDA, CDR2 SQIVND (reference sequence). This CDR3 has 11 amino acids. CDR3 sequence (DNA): TGTGCCAGTATTGTGTTATACGAGCAGTACTTC. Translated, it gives CASIVLYEQYF.

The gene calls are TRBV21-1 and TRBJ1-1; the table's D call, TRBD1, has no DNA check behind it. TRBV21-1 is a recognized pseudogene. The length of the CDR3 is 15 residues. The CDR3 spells CASSVRGHGNTEAFF. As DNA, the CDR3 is TGTGCCAGCAGCGTAAGGGGACACGGGAACACTGAAGCTTTCTTT.

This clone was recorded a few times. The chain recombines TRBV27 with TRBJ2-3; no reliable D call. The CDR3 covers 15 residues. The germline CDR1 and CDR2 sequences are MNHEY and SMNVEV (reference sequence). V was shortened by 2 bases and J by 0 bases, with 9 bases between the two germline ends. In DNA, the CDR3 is TGTGCCAGCAGTTTAAAGGAACCTAGCACAGATACGCAGTATTTT. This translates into CASSLKEPSTDTQYF.

The CDR3 sequence: CASSPTRDRGPGQPQHF. CDR3 DNA sequence: TGTGCCAGCAGTCCGACCCGGGACAGGGGACCTGGTCAGCCCCAGCATTTT. V usage is TRBV27 and J usage is TRBJ1-5; 10 positions agree with TRBD1. Per the germline V gene, CDR1 is MNHEY and CDR2 is SMNVEV (reference sequence). The CDR3 loop spans 17 amino acids. V dropped 5 bases and J dropped 6; count of bases not matched to a gene: 13.

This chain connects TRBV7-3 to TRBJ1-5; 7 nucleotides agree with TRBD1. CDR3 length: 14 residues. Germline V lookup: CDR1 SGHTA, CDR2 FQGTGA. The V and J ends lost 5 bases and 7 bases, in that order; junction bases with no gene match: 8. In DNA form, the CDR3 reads TGTGCCAGCAGCCCTCGACAGGGTCGGCAGCCCCAGCATTTT. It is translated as CASSPRQGRQPQHF.